These 8 T cell receptor beta chains were sequenced from one sample in a study of T cells in Graves' hyperthyroidism and ophthalmopathy. From RNA transcripts, TCR beta CDR3 regions were amplified. TCR CDR3 regions were first amplified by RT-PCR with HTBI primers. TCRdb re-derived calls from the multiplex PCR reads in MiXCR, one entry per CDR3 protein. The sample includes around 190,000 distinct CDR3 sequences, roughly a sixth seen only once; the top ten take more than 50%. Source material: blood. The receptor source for this set is a woman in her fifties or sixties with Graves' hyperthyroidism.

The chain couples TRBV13 to TRBJ2-1; TRBD2 is a possible D gene (5 bases). This CDR3 contains 15 residues. CDR1 and CDR2 from the germline V gene are PRHDT and FYEKMQ (reference sequence). V was cut by 3 bases and J by 0 bases, with 9 bases left in between. In nucleotides, the CDR3 is TGTGCCAGCAGCTTTCTGGGGAGCTCCTACAATGAGCAGTTCTTC. Its protein is CASSFLGSSYNEQFF.

The J gene is TRBJ1-2, the V gene TRBV3-1; D gene uncertain. The V end was cut by 0 bases, the J end by 4 bases, with 12 bases between. The CDR3 is 15 residues long. Germline values: CDR1 LGHDT, CDR2 YNNKEL (reference sequence). This CDR3 is CASSQDGPALYGYTF. Here the CDR3 DNA reads TGTGCCAGCAGCCAAGATGGACCAGCTCTCTATGGCTACACCTTC.

This clonotype was recorded many times. This rearrangement joins TRBV4-1 to TRBJ1-2, with D perhaps TRBD1 (6 bases). V shed 0 bases and J shed 7 bases, with 12 bases lying between them. Germline CDR1 reads MGHRA; CDR2 reads YSYEKL. The CDR3 is 14 residues long. The CDR3, as DNA: TGCGCCAGCAGCCAAGAATTCGCAGGGGTTGGCTACACCTTC. Its translation: CASSQEFAGVGYTF.

This clonotype appeared many times. This sequence joins TRBV28 and TRBJ1-1, with no clear D. The CDR3 extends over 14 amino acids. Germline values: CDR1 MDHEN, CDR2 SYDVKM. The V gene lost 6 bases and the J gene lost 4 bases, with 15 bases spanning the gap. Here the CDR3 DNA reads TGTGCCAGCAGCGGTCAATCTATCCCCACTGAAGCTTTCTTT. Translation: CASSGQSIPTEAFF. Full variable domain (rest looked up from reference TRBV28 and TRBJ1-1): DVKVTQSSRYLVKRTGEKVFLECVQDMDHENMFWYRQDPGLGLRLIYFSYDVKMKEKGDIPEGYSVSREKKERFSLILESASTNQTSMYLCASSGQSIPTEAFFGQGTRLTVV.

Of note for this clonotype: This may be a read error: a much more frequent sequence differs by one nucleotide. The chain has TRBV12-3 or TRBV12-4 and TRBJ2-3, with D possibly called TRBD1 or TRBD2 (5 bases each). The CDR3 runs to 13 residues. As DNA, the CDR3 is TGTGTCAGCAGCTCCCCTGGGGGAGATACGCAGTATTTT. Translation gives CVSSSPGGDTQYF.

There are a few counts of this clonotype. The V and J genes are TRBV7-9 and TRBJ2-5; D call uncertain. Trimming took 9 bases from V and 3 from J, leaving 8 bases between them. This CDR3 is built from 11 residues. The germline V gene has CDR1 SEHNR and CDR2 FQNEAQ (reference sequence). CDR3 bases: TGTGCCAGTGAAACCAAAGAGACCCAGTACTTC. As protein: CASETKETQYF.

This clonotype was observed at least ten times. J is TRBJ1-5 and V is TRBV6-1, with a possible D match to TRBD1 (6 bases). V was trimmed by 6 bases and J by 3 bases, leaving 18 bases between them. Germline CDR1 MNHNS, CDR2 SASEGT. The CDR3 runs to 16 residues. CDR3 residues: CASSRRSGALNQPQHF. CDR3 nucleotide sequence: TGTGCCAGCAGCCGCAGGTCAGGGGCCCTCAATCAGCCCCAGCATTTT.

This chain joins TRBV5-1 and TRBJ1-1, with D perhaps TRBD1 (5 bases). This CDR3 is 15 amino acids long. Trimming took off 5 bases at V and 3 bases at J, with 17 bases between the two ends. Germline CDR1 reads SGHRS; CDR2 reads YFSETQ. The CDR3 reads CASSSRPIGDTEAFF. In nucleotides, the CDR3 is TGCGCCAGCAGTTCACGACCCATAGGGGACACTGAAGCTTTCTTT.